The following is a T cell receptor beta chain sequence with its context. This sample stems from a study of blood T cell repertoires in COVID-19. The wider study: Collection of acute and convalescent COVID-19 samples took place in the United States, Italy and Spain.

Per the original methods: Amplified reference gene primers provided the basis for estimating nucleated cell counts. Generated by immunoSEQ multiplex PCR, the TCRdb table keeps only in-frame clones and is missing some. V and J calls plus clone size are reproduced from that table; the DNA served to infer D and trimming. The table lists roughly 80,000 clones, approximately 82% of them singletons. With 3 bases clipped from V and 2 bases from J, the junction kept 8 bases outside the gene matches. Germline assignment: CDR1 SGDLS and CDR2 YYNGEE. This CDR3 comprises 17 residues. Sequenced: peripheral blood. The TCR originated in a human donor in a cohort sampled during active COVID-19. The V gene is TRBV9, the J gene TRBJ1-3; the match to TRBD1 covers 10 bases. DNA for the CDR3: TGTGCCAGCAGCGGCCCGTACGGGACAGGGGCTGGAAACACCATATATTTT. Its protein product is CASSGPYGTGAGNTIYF.